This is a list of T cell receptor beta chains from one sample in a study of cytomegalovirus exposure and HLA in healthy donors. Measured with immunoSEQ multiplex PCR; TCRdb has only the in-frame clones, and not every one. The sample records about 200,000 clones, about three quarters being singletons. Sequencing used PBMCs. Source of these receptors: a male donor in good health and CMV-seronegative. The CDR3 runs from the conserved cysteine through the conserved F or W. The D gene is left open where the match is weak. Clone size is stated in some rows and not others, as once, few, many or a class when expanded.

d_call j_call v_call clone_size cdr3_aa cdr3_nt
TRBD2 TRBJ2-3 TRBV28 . CASSPRTSGRTDTQYF TGTGCCAGCAGTCCGCGGACTAGCGGGAGAACAGATACGCAGTATTTT
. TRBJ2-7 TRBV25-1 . CASIRGYEQYF TGTGCCAGCATCAGGGGTTACGAGCAGTACTTC
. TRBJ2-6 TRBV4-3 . CASSQDPGVSGANVLTF TGCGCCAGCAGCCAAGATCCAGGGGTCTCTGGGGCCAACGTCCTGACTTTC
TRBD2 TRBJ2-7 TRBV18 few CASSSERLAGGPYEQYF TGTGCCAGCTCATCCGAGCGACTAGCGGGGGGGCCCTACGAGCAGTACTTC
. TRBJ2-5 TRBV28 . CASSLPPQETQYF TGTGCCAGCAGTTTACCTCCCCAAGAGACCCAGTACTTC
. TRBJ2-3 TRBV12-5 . CASDAGGSPDTQYF TGTGCTAGTGACGCAGGAGGGTCTCCAGATACGCAGTATTTT
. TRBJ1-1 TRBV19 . CASSVRGGQAFF TGTGCCAGTTCAGTCCGTGGTGGGCAAGCTTTCTTT
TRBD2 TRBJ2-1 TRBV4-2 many CASSQEAGGPSNEQFF TGTGCCAGCAGCCAAGAAGCGGGGGGCCCCTCCAATGAGCAGTTCTTC
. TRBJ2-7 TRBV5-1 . CASSLGTPYEQYF TGCGCCAGCAGCTTGGGAACTCCCTACGAGCAGTACTTC
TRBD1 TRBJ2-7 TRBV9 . CASSGSRDRADEQYF TGTGCCAGCAGCGGTAGCCGGGACAGGGCCGACGAGCAGTACTTC
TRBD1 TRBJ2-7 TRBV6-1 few CASSGQGISYEQYF TGTGCCAGCAGTGGACAGGGTATCTCCTACGAGCAGTACTTC
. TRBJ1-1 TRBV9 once CASSVDGTNTEAFF TGTGCCAGCAGCGTAGATGGCACGAACACTGAAGCTTTCTTT
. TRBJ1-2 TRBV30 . CAYVRNRPTKNYGYTF TGTGCCTACGTCCGGAATCGACCAACTAAGAACTATGGCTACACCTTC
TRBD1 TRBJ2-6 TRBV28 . CASMMGQGSSGANVLTF TGTGCCAGCATGATGGGACAGGGAAGCTCTGGGGCCAACGTCCTGACTTTC
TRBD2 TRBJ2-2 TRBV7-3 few CASSAGGDGGELFF TGTGCCAGCAGCGCCGGGGGGGATGGCGGGGAGCTGTTTTTT
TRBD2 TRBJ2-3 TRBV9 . CASSFNSGGAGTQYF TGTGCCAGCAGCTTCAATAGCGGGGGGGCTGGTACGCAGTATTTT
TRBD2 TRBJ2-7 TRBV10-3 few CAISEGGSPENEQYF TGTGCCATCAGTGAGGGCGGGAGTCCGGAGAACGAGCAGTACTTC
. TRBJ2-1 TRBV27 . CASSLTESSYNEQFF TGTGCCAGCAGTTTAACGGAGAGCTCCTACAATGAGCAGTTCTTC
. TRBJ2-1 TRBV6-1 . CASSEAGANEQFF TGTGCCAGCAGTGAAGCGGGAGCCAATGAGCAGTTCTTC
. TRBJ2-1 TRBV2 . CASSRSSYNEQFF TGTGCCAGCAGCCGGAGCTCCTACAATGAGCAGTTCTTC
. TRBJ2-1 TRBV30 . CAWSEGALDRFF TGTGCCTGGAGTGAAGGGGCTCTCGATCGATTCTTC
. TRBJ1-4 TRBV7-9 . CSSSPPARVRGEKLFF TGTTCCAGCAGCCCCCCTGCGAGAGTTAGGGGAGAAAAACTGTTTTTT
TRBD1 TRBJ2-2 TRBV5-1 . CASSPGTGRSGELFF TGCGCCAGCAGCCCCGGGACAGGACGATCCGGGGAGCTGTTTTTT
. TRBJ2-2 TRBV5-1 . CASSSGGGFGTGELFF TGCGCCAGCAGTTCTGGAGGCGGTTTCGGCACCGGGGAGCTGTTTTTT
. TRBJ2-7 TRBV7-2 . CASSFRQGNEQYF TGTGCCAGCAGCTTTAGGCAGGGGAACGAGCAGTACTTC
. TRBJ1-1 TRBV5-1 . CASSSRLAGVNTEAFF TGCGCCAGCAGCTCCCGCCTGGCGGGGGTGAACACTGAAGCTTTCTTT